These 32 T cell receptor beta chains were all obtained from the same sample, sequenced in a study of a mutant IDH1 vaccine in newly diagnosed glioma. Specified time point: baseline, week 1 (first vaccination visit). Treatment here: pre-vaccination baseline after standard-of-care therapy. Assay used: immunoSEQ multiplex PCR; TCRdb lists only in-frame clones, some missing. The profile shows about 66,000 clones, roughly 85% of them singletons. Here the sequenced sample was PBMCs, taken from a glioma patient treated with radiotherapy, temozolomide or both. The receptor source for this set is a man under 40 with glioma.

This clone was counted once. V usage is TRBV6-6 and J usage is TRBJ2-3; 7 bases agree with TRBD1. CDR1 is MNHNY and CDR2 is SVGAGI in the germline V gene (reference sequence). The CDR3 has 15 amino acids. Trimming cost V 4 bases and J 3 bases; bases outside gene matches: 7. CDR3 sequence: CASSSPGQPTDTQYF. As DNA, the CDR3 is TGTGCCAGCAGTTCTCCGGGACAGCCGACAGATACGCAGTATTTT.

V and J are TRBV14 and TRBJ1-6, with no clear D. Deletions cut 4 bases from V and 4 bases from J, with 5 bases between. The CDR3 length is 13 residues. The germline V gene has CDR1 SGHDN and CDR2 FVKESK. As DNA, the CDR3 is TGTGCCAGCAGCCCCCAATATAATTCACCCCTCCACTTT. This translates into CASSPQYNSPLHF.

The rearrangement joins TRBV29-1 to TRBJ1-6; D not resolved. Germline V gene sequence: CDR1 SQVTM, CDR2 ANQGSEA. Between the trimmed V and J ends, which lost 5 bases and 4 bases, there was a span of 9 bases. The CDR3 loop spans 13 amino acids. The CDR3 spells CSVRGGYNSPLHF. The CDR3 DNA is TGCAGCGTTCGGGGAGGGTATAATTCACCCCTCCACTTT.

This chain joins TRBV5-6 and TRBJ1-3, with D perhaps matching TRBD1 (5 bases). With 4 bases removed from V and 3 bases from J, the gap between germline ends came to 14 bases. From germline, CDR1 is SGHDT and CDR2 YYEEEE. This CDR3 contains 15 residues. This chain's CDR3 is CASSQDSSSGNTIYF. CDR3 bases: TGTGCCAGCAGCCAAGACAGCAGTAGTGGAAACACCATATATTTT.

The chain has TRBV6-6 and TRBJ2-1; unclear D gene. Germline V gene lookup returns CDR1 MNHNY and CDR2 SVGAGI (reference sequence). The CDR3 spans 14 residues. V lost 7 bases to trimming and J lost 0 bases, with 10 bases between them. Here the CDR3 DNA reads TGTGCCAGCAAGTTGGGCAACTCCTACAATGAGCAGTTCTTC. This sequence encodes CASKLGNSYNEQFF.

J is TRBJ2-6 and V is TRBV15, with TRBD2 as a possible D gene (6 bases). The CDR3 sequence is 16 residues long. The germline V gene encodes CDR1 LNHNV and CDR2 YYDKDF (reference sequence). The V and J ends lost 0 bases and 2 bases respectively, with 8 bases between them. CDR3 DNA: TGTGCCACCAGCAGAGATCGCGGGGCTGGGGCCAACGTCCTGACTTTC. This encodes CATSRDRGAGANVLTF.

V gene TRBV27 combines with J gene TRBJ2-3; 11 nucleotides agree with TRBD1. Germline CDR1 and CDR2: MNHEY and SMNVEV (reference sequence). Trimming at V came to 4 bases and at J to 3 bases, leaving 3 bases not matched to a gene. The CDR3 is made up of 15 amino acids. The CDR3 region has the DNA TGTGCCAGCAGTTGGACAGGGGGCATTACAGATACGCAGTATTTT. It is translated as CASSWTGGITDTQYF.

V usage is TRBV13 and J usage is TRBJ2-3; TRBD2 agrees at 11 bases. Per the germline V gene, CDR1 is PRHDT and CDR2 is FYEKMQ (reference sequence). The CDR3 is 16 amino acids. V lost 6 bases and J lost 3; bases outside the gene matches: 8. CDR3 loop: CASSQPTSGATDTQYF. The CDR3 region has the DNA TGTGCCAGCAGTCAGCCGACTAGCGGGGCGACAGATACGCAGTATTTT.

Concerning this clone: Relative to the germline gene, one junction end is altered; a read error may explain this. In DNA form, the CDR3 reads TGTGCCAGCAGGACTAGGGATTCTAGCACAGATATGCAGTATTTT. Translated: CASRTRDSSTDMQYF. This rearrangement joins TRBV11-2 to TRBJ2-3; a possible D gene is TRBD2 (6 bases). Germline-derived CDR1 and CDR2 are SGHAT and FQNNGV. This CDR3 has 15 residues.

The rearrangement links TRBV6-5 to TRBJ1-5; D ambiguous. The CDR3 is 14 residues long. CDR1 is MNHEY and CDR2 is SVGAGI in the germline V gene. V was clipped by 1 base and J by 5 bases, with 9 bases between them. The CDR3 DNA is TGTGCCAGCAGTTACTTGGGTAAGGATCAGCCCCAGCATTTT. It encodes CASSYLGKDQPQHF.

The chain employs TRBV7-8 and TRBJ1-3; the match to TRBD1 covers 8 bases. Germline V gives CDR1 SGHVS, CDR2 FQNEAQ. CDR3 size: 16 residues. The ends lost 6 bases at V and 2 bases at J; junction bases unmatched: 9. DNA for the CDR3: TGTGCCAGCAGGCCCAGGACAGGGAAAGCTGGAAACACCATATATTTT. It yields the protein CASRPRTGKAGNTIYF. Full variable domain (outside the CDR3, taken from reference TRBV7-8 and TRBJ1-3): GAGVSQSPRYKVAKRGQDVALRCDPISGHVSLFWYQQALGQGPEFLTYFQNEAQLDKSGLPSDRFFAERPEGSVSTLKIQRTQQEDSAVYLCASRPRTGKAGNTIYFGEGSWLTVV.

The chain carries TRBV11-2 and TRBJ1-1, with 7 bases matching TRBD1. The CDR3 is made up of 15 amino acids. The germline CDR1 and CDR2 sequences are SGHAT and FQNNGV. V gave up 1 base and J gave up 1 base; unmatched junction bases: 3. CDR3 amino acids: CASSLVWDRNTEAFF. DNA of the CDR3: TGTGCCAGCAGCTTAGTGTGGGACAGGAACACTGAAGCTTTCTTT. Based on the CDR3 plus reference TRBV11-2 and TRBJ1-1, the full variable domain is EAGVAQSPRYKIIEKRQSVAFWCNPISGHATLYWYQQILGQGPKLLIQFQNNGVVDDSQLPKDRFSAERLKGVDSTLKIQPAKLEDSAVYLCASSLVWDRNTEAFFGQGTRLTVV.

The V and J genes are TRBV30 and TRBJ1-6; 8 nucleotides align to TRBD1. Germline V CDR1 and CDR2: GTSNPN, SVGIG (reference sequence). The CDR3 runs to 14 residues. Unmatched junction bases numbered 4, after V lost 0 bases and J lost 9 bases. Here the CDR3 reads CAWSVGTGSSPLHF. The CDR3 DNA reads as TGTGCCTGGAGTGTGGGGACAGGCTCTTCACCCCTCCACTTT.

The chain carries TRBV7-9 and TRBJ1-2; D is unclear. The germline V gene encodes CDR1 SEHNR and CDR2 FQNEAQ (reference sequence). This CDR3 is built from 17 residues. Deletions cut 4 bases from V and 2 bases from J, with 20 bases between. CDR3 amino acids: CASSSTRRGPLNYGYTF. In nucleotides, the CDR3 is TGTGCCAGCAGCTCTACACGAAGAGGGCCCTTAAACTATGGCTACACCTTC. The full variable domain, in which reference TRBV7-9 and TRBJ1-2 provide the parts outside the CDR3, is DTGVSQNPRHKITKRGQNVTFRCDPISEHNRLYWYRQTLGQGPEFLTYFQNEAQLEKSRLLSDRFSAERPKGSFSTLEIQRTEQGDSAMYLCASSSTRRGPLNYGYTFGSGTRLTVV.

A few counts support this clone. The rearrangement links TRBV6-4 to TRBJ2-2; 9 nucleotides match TRBD1. Germline-derived CDR1 and CDR2 are MRHNA and SNTAGT. J lost 3 bases, V lost 4 bases, and 3 bases had no gene match. The CDR3 contains 15 residues. For the CDR3, the DNA is TGTGCCAGCAGTGCTACAGGGGGCGACACCGGGGAGCTGTTTTTT. It encodes CASSATGGDTGELFF.

The rearrangement links TRBV19 to TRBJ2-1, with 10 bases lining up with TRBD2. The CDR3 totals 15 residues. Per the germline V gene, CDR1 is LNHDA and CDR2 is SQIVND (reference sequence). The V gene end was trimmed by 8 bases and the J gene end by 0 bases; junction bases not matched to a gene: 4. CDR3 residues: CASLAGGSSYNEQFF. The CDR3 coding sequence is TGTGCCAGTTTAGCGGGGGGCAGCTCCTACAATGAGCAGTTCTTC.

V and J are TRBV11-2 and TRBJ1-5; D is ambiguous. Trimming removed 2 bases from V and 1 base from J, with 3 bases in between. Germline values: CDR1 SGHAT, CDR2 FQNNGV. This CDR3 region has 13 residues. The CDR3 nucleotides read TGTGCCAGCAGCTTAACAAGCAATCAGCCCCAGCATTTT. This gives the protein CASSLTSNQPQHF.

The genes are TRBV19 and TRBJ2-7; possibly TRBD1 for D (5 bases). V shed 4 bases and J shed 1 base, with 11 bases lying between them. Germline values: CDR1 LNHDA, CDR2 SQIVND (reference sequence). The CDR3 has 14 amino acids. CDR3 in amino acids: CASSRGRGSYEQYF. The CDR3 DNA follows: TGTGCCAGTAGTAGGGGCCGCGGTTCCTACGAGCAGTACTTC.

To note about this clone: The junction departs from the called germline gene at one end, perhaps through a read error. The chain is built from TRBV19 and TRBJ2-1; 11 bases match TRBD2. The V gene's germline CDR1 is LNHDA and CDR2 SQIVND (reference sequence). CDR3 length: 15 residues. The CDR3, as DNA: TGTGCCAGTAGAATAGCGGGGGGGCCCGCCAATGAGCAGTTCTTC. This codes for CASRIAGGPANEQFF.

The chain uses TRBV28 and TRBJ2-1; D not resolved. Trimming removed 11 bases from V and 4 bases from J, with 6 bases in between. CDR1 is MDHEN and CDR2 is SYDVKM in the germline V gene. The CDR3 runs 10 residues. In nucleotides, the CDR3 is TGTGCCCACGGGTACAATGAGCAGTTCTTC. It translates to CAHGYNEQFF.

The genes are TRBV5-1 and TRBJ2-1; D may be TRBD2 (7 bases). The V gene lost 0 bases and the J gene lost 2 bases, with 9 bases spanning the gap. CDR1 and CDR2 from the germline V gene are SGHRS and YFSETQ. The CDR3 has 15 amino acids. The CDR3 region has the DNA TGCGCCAGCAGCTTGGGCGGGGGCGCCTACAATGAGCAGTTCTTC. This translates into CASSLGGGAYNEQFF.

This rearrangement joins TRBV6-4 to TRBJ2-2; either TRBD1 or TRBD2 may fit D (5 bases each). CDR3 size: 17 residues. V shed 6 bases and J shed 3 bases, with 20 bases lying between them. CDR1 MRHNA and CDR2 SNTAGT come from the germline V gene. The CDR3 DNA reads as TGTGCCAGCAGCCGGTCGGGGCCAGGCACGGACACCGGGGAGCTGTTTTTT. Translation gives CASSRSGPGTDTGELFF.

The gene calls are TRBV4-1 and TRBJ1-1; D not resolved. The CDR3 is 16 amino acids. Looked up from germline, CDR1 is MGHRA and CDR2 is YSYEKL. The ends were cut back, 4 bases at V and 2 bases at J, with 17 bases in the middle. The CDR3 coding sequence is TGCGCCAGCAGCCCCGGACCGAAGGAGGGAAACACTGAAGCTTTCTTT. Its protein product is CASSPGPKEGNTEAFF.

As to this clone: The same CDR3 also results from other DNA sequences found in this sample. The chain employs TRBV18 and TRBJ2-1; either TRBD1 or TRBD2 may supply D (6 bases each). The CDR3 spans 15 residues. Per germline, CDR1 KGHSH and CDR2 LQKENI. V lost 0 bases and J lost 4, with 10 bases in between. As DNA, the CDR3 is TGTGCCAGCTCACCACCCGGGGGCCTGTACAATGAGCAGTTCTTC. Encoded protein: CASSPPGGLYNEQFF. Based on the CDR3 plus reference TRBV18 and TRBJ2-1, the full variable domain is NAGVMQNPRHLVRRRGQEARLRCSPMKGHSHVYWYRQLPEEGLKFMVYLQKENIIDESGMPKERFSAEFPKEGPSILRIQQVVRGDSAAYFCASSPPGGLYNEQFFGPGTRLTVL.

CDR3 DNA: TGCAGCGTTCTCCCCCCCGAGACCCAGTACTTC. Protein product: CSVLPPETQYF. The chain joins TRBV29-1 to TRBJ2-5; D not resolved. The CDR3 contains 11 residues. Trimming took 5 bases from V and 5 from J, leaving 9 bases between them. CDR1 and CDR2 (germline): SQVTM, ANQGSEA.

The chain combines TRBV5-8 with TRBJ1-1, with a tentative D call TRBD1 (5 bases). The CDR3 is made up of 14 amino acids. V dropped 2 bases and J dropped 0 bases, with 8 bases sitting between them. The germline gives CDR1 SGHTS, CDR2 YDEGEE. The CDR3 DNA sequence: TGTGCCAGCAGCTTAAGGGGATTGAACACTGAAGCTTTCTTT. Amino acids: CASSLRGLNTEAFF.

V and J are TRBV30 and TRBJ2-5; 9 bases are a match to TRBD2. The germline gives CDR1 GTSNPN, CDR2 SVGIG (reference sequence). V was clipped by 5 bases and J by 2 bases; unmatched bases: 15. The CDR3 spans 17 residues. Written as DNA, the CDR3 is TGTGCCTGGGCCGGGGGAGCGGGGGGAATTCTACAAGAGACCCAGTACTTC. It specifies CAWAGGAGGILQETQYF. The full variable domain, rest sourced from reference TRBV30 and TRBJ2-5, is SQTIHQWPATLVQPVGSPLSLECTVEGTSNPNLYWYRQAAGRGLQLLFYSVGIGQISSEVPQNLSASRPQDRQFILSSKKLLLSDSGFYLCAWAGGAGGILQETQYFGPGTRLLVL.

The genes are TRBV15 and TRBJ2-5; D call uncertain. Deletions cut 3 bases from V and 6 bases from J, with 5 bases between. Per germline, CDR1 LNHNV and CDR2 YYDKDF (reference sequence). This CDR3 is built from 11 residues. In DNA form, the CDR3 reads TGTGCCACCAGCAGTTTCCAGACCCAGTACTTC. Residues: CATSSFQTQYF.

The genes are TRBV19 and TRBJ1-5; TRBD1 agrees at 7 bases. There are 14 residues in the CDR3. Trimming at V came to 5 bases and at J to 2 bases, leaving 3 bases not matched to a gene. CDR1 and CDR2 (germline): LNHDA, SQIVND (reference sequence). The CDR3: CASSVGTGNQPQHF. CDR3 sequence (DNA): TGTGCCAGTAGTGTGGGGACAGGCAATCAGCCCCAGCATTTT.

The chain recombines TRBV10-3 with TRBJ1-1; 8 bases line up with TRBD1. V shed 0 bases and J 1 base; nucleotides not matched to a gene: 4. The CDR3 extends over 16 amino acids. Looked up from germline, CDR1 is ENHRY and CDR2 is SYGVKD. CDR3 DNA sequence: TGTGCCATCAGTGAGTCATTTGACAGGGGGAACACTGAAGCTTTCTTT. Translation gives CAISESFDRGNTEAFF.

The chain employs TRBV21-1 and TRBJ1-2. TRBV21-1 is a recognized pseudogene. There are 17 residues in the CDR3. CDR3: CASSYLYQLITNYGYTF. In nucleotides, the CDR3 is TGTGCCAGCAGTTATTTATACCAGCTCATCACGAACTATGGCTACACCTTC.

The chain uses TRBV2 and TRBJ2-7; D is tentatively TRBD1 or TRBD2 (5 bases each). The CDR3 covers 14 residues. Germline V gene sequence: CDR1 SNHLY, CDR2 FYNNEI. V was clipped by 7 bases and J by 2 bases, with 15 bases between them. The CDR3 DNA reads as TGTGCCAGCACCCCGGATGGGACCGCCTACGAGCAGTACTTC. It is translated as CASTPDGTAYEQYF.